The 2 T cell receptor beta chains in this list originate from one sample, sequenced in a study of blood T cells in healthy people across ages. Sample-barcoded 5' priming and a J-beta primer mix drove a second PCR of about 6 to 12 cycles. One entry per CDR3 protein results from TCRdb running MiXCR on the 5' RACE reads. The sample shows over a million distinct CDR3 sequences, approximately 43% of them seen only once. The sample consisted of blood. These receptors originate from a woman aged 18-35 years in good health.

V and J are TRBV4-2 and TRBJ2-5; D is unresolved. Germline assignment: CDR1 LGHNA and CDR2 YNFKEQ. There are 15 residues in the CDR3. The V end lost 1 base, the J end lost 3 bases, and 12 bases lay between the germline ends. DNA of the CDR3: TGTGCCAGCAGCCAAGCGTTCGGCGGTAAAGAGACCCAGTACTTC. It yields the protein CASSQAFGGKETQYF.

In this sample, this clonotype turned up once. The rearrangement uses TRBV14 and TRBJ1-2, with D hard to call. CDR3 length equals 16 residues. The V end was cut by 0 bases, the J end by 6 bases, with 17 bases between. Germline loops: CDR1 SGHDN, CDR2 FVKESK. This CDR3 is CASSQEMRTPGDGYTF. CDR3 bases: TGTGCCAGCAGCCAAGAGATGCGCACTCCAGGAGATGGCTACACCTTC.